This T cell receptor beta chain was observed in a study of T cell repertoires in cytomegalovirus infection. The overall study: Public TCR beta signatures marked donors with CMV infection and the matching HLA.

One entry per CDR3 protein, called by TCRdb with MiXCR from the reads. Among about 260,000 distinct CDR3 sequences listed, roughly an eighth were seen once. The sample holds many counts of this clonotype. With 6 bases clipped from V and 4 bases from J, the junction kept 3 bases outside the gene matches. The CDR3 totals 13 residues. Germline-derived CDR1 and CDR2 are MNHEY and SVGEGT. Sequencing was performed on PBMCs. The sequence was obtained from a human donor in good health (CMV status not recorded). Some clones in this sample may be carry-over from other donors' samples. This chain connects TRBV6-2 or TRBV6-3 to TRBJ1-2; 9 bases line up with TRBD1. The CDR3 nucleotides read TGTGCCAGCAGCTTGACAGGGGGCTATGGCTACACCTTC. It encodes CASSLTGGYGYTF.